The source of this T cell receptor (beta chain) is a study of T cells in Graves' hyperthyroidism and ophthalmopathy. CDR3 length: 14 amino acids. The V gene's germline CDR1 is SGHNT and CDR2 YENEEA. Between the trimmed V and J ends, which lost 6 bases and 0 bases, there was a span of 11 bases. Amplification of TCR beta CDR3 regions used RNA as the template. Primed by the HTBI set, a first-round RT-PCR was run on the TCR CDR3. Using its own MiXCR run on the multiplex PCR reads, TCRdb lists one record per CDR3 protein. Seen here are about 550,000 distinct CDR3 sequences, around 20% observed once, and the top ten hold about 26%. In its sample, this clonotype was seen many times.

The sequenced sample consisted of blood. This receptor was taken from a man between 18 and 29 years old with Graves' hyperthyroidism. The V call is TRBV11-3, the J call TRBJ1-1; D gene ambiguous. CDR3 nucleotide sequence: TGTGCCAGCAGTGGGTGGACGGTGAACACTGAAGCTTTCTTT. This gives the protein CASSGWTVNTEAFF. Filled out from reference TRBV11-3 and TRBJ1-1, the complete variable domain reads EAGVVQSPRYKIIEKKQPVAFWCNPISGHNTLYWYLQNLGQGPELLIRYENEEAVDDSQLPKDRFSAERLKGVDSTLKIQPAELGDSAVYLCASSGWTVNTEAFFGQGTRLTVV.